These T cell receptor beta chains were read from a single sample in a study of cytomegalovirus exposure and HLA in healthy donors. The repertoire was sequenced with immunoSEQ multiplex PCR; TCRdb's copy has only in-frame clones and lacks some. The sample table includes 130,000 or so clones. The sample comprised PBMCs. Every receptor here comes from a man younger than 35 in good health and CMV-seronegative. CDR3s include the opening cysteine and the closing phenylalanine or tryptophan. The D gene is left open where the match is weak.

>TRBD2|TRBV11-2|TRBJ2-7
CASSDPGLAYEQYF
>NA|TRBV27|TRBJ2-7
CASSSSIRLHLEQYF
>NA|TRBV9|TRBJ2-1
CASSSKGQLVYNNEQFF
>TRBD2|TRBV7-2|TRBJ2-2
CASSLVAGGYTGELFF
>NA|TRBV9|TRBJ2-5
CASSARLDPSQGAQYF
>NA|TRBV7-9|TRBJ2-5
CASSFGVARGKGTQYF
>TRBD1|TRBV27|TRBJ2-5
CASSWGQGETQYF
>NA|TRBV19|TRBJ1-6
CASSIAAKRSSSYNSPLHF
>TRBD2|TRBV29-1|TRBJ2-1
CSVGGRAYNEQFF
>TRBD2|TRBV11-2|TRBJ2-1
CASSPGGASYNEQFF
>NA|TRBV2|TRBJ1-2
CASRARVGLLANYGYTF
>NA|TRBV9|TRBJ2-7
CASSGGLKTYEQYF
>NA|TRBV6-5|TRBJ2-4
CASTPGTRNIQYF
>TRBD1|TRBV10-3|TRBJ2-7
CAIRGDRGYEQYF
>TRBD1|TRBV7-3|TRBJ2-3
CASSPDRASTDTQYF
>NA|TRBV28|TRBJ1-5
CASSHNPSNQPQHF
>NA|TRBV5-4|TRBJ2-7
CASSLRGREPYEQYF
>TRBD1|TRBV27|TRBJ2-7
CASSLRTGGSEQYF
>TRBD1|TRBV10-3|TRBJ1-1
CAINRQGPNTEAFF
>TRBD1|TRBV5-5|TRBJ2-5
CASSAGGTGVQETQYF
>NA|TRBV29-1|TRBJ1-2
CSVDDLEGFIYGYTF
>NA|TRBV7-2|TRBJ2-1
CASSSDPSANEQFF
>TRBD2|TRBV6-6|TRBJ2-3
CASRPSSGLTDTQYF
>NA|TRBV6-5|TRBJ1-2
CASSREKIYGYTF
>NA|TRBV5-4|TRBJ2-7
CASSLGEGREQYF
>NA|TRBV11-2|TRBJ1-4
CASSFGDRSGKLFF
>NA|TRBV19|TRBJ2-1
CASSPPQQYNEQFF
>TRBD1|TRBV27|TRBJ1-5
CASSSGGLSNQPQHF
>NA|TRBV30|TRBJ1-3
CAWSVLAGNTIYF
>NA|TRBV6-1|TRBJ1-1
CASSGLLVNTEAFF
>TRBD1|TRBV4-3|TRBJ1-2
CASSQRDSINYGYTF
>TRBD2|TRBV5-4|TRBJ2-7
CASSLEAGGHSLSYEQYF
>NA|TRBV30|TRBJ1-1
CAWSDLLFWGEVAEAFF
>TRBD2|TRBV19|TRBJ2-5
CASSLLAGVQETQYF
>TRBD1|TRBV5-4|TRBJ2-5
CASSLPGTAQETQYF
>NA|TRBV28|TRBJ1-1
CASSSGGDPSTEAFF
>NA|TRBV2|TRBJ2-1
CASSEVLVSSYNEQFF
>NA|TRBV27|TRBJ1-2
CASSLFGGDYGYTF
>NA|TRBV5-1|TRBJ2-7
CASSFTGGSYEQYF
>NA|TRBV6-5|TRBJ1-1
CASSYGGLMTEAFF
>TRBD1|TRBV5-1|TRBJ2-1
CASSLGGQVYRDEQFF
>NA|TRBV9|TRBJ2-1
CASSASGRSGNEQFF
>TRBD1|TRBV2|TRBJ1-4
CASGRQGDEKLFF
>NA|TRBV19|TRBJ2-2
CASRNTYTGELFF
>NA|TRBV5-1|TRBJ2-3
CASSLASTDTQYF
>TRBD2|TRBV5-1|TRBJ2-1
CASSLDGTSRANEQFF
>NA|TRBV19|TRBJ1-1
CASSLQQYTEAFF
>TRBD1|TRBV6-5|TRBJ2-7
CASSYLDHRGHKEQYF